This T cell receptor beta chain was identified during a study of CD8+ T cells in alopecia areata (dated by TCRdb to 2016 to 2018). With respect to the entire study: Treated patients were enrolled in an open-label pilot trial of oral tofacitinib, 5 to 10 mg twice daily, for moderate-to-severe alopecia areata. Patients received tofacitinib for 6 to 18 months and were then followed off drug for 6 months to check for delayed response and recurrence. For the treated patients, the SALT score, which quantifies what percentage of scalp surface area is affected, served as the measure of disease severity. To study T cell clonal expansion in alopecia areata, the researchers applied high-throughput TCRbeta sequencing to both the C3H/HeJ mouse model and human patients. On the human side, TCRbeta sequencing was run on scalp tissue and on sorted CD4+ and CD8+ peripheral blood T cells from healthy controls and from alopecia areata patients with either patchy or totalis/universalis disease. Biopsies were taken from tofacitinib-treated patients at baseline and at 4 and 24 weeks of treatment, and a later scalp biopsy was taken in several of the tofacitinib-treated patients. Scalp clonality was compared among normal scalp (n=4), patchy alopecia areata scalp (n=8), and alopecia totalis/universalis scalp (n=8). RNA was extracted with the PAXgene miRNA kit for fixed scalp, the miRNeasy kit for PBMCs, and the RNeasy kit for mouse skin. TCRbeta CDR3 regions were amplified by immunoSEQ multiplex PCR using 35 Vbeta forward and 13 Jbeta reverse primers. On the study overall, not on this receptor specifically: Unlike mouse skin, which is dominated by gammadelta T cells, normal human skin has resident alphabeta T cells that are also sequenced, and this complicates analysis of the scalp TCR repertoire. During tofacitinib treatment, many expanded lesional clones remained in scalp and blood, and this persistence may partly explain relapse after treatment is stopped. Lesional scalp, especially in alopecia totalis/universalis, showed higher clonality and more expanded CD8+ clones than normal scalp, suggesting antigenic drive. Because the treated cohort was small and had just a single nonresponder, larger studies are needed to establish links between baseline CD8+ expansion and response. Tofacitinib significantly lowered scalp clonality and the number of expanded CD8+ clones among the top 100 scalp clones. TCR sequences shared between patients were less clear than in mice, possibly partly because of HLA diversity in the patient population.

To prepare the library, the immunoSEQ multiplex PCR assay was applied. RNA was extracted from all samples and reverse transcribed into cDNA, which served as template for TCR sequencing. SuperScript III was used for first-strand cDNA synthesis, primed with a 2:1 mix of oligo-dT and random hexamers. Amplification bias was assessed with a synthetic immune receptor repertoire, and residual bias was removed computationally. In the authors' own workflow: Raw reads were preprocessed to remove errors, and CDR3 was defined by IMGT conventions from the conserved cysteine to phenylalanine. Clonality was computed as 1 minus the Shannon entropy, with the entropy normalized by log2 of the number of productive unique TCRs. CD4 or CD8 identity of scalp clones was inferred by cross-referencing scalp TCRbeta sequences with sorted blood CD4 and CD8 repertoires. TCRdb obtained this table from immuneACCESS and retained in-frame rearrangements with V and J assigned. These tables miss some clones; where compared with another copy, unresolved V genes account for less than half of the shortfall, and the remainder is unexplained. V and J calls and clone size are as listed in that table; D and trimming were resolved from the DNA. This sample has roughly 210,000 clones in its table, and approximately 45% of those were observed once. The top ten clonotypes cover approximately 2.9% of the sample.

Read against the paper, the sample's treatment or condition label means: oral pan-JAK inhibitor, 5-10 mg twice daily. Lesional scalp punch biopsies and peripheral blood were collected from alopecia areata patients. PBMCs were isolated by density centrifugation and stained for CD3, CD4 and CD8, and CD4+ and CD8+ T cells were sorted on a FACSAria. A distance of 16 bases separates the germline ends of V and J, which lose 1 base and 2 bases respectively. The CDR3 sequence holds 16 residues, the cysteine and phenylalanine included. The DNA shown is the 48-base CDR3, in frame from base 1. Per the germline V gene, SQVTM is the CDR1 and ANQGSEA is the CDR2. This clone was seen a handful of times. Its specific antigen is unknown. Base qualities are not recorded, but no much larger clone differs from it by a single base.

Specimen: CD4+ T cells sorted from blood, collected at approximately week 37, from a patient treated with tofacitinib. The chain uses TRBV29-1 and TRBJ2-3; TRBD2 is a possible D gene, resting on 5 matching bases. The TCR sequence derives from a human donor with alopecia areata. The nucleotides are TGCAGCGTTGAAGCGAACGGACCCGGGGTCACAGATACGCAGTATTTT. Its amino acids are CSVEANGPGVTDTQYF.